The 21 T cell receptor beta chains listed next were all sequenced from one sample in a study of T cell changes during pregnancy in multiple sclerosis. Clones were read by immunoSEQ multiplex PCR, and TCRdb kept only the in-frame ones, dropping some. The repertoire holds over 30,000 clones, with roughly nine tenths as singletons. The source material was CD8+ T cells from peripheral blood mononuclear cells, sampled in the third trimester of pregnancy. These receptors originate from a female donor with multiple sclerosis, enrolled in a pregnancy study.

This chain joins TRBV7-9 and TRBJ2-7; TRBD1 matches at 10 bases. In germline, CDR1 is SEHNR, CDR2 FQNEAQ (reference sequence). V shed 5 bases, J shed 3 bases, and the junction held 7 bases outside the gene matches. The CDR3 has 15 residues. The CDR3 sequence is CASSDGGQGFYEQYF. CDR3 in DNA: TGTGCCAGCAGCGACGGGGGACAGGGGTTCTACGAGCAGTACTTC.

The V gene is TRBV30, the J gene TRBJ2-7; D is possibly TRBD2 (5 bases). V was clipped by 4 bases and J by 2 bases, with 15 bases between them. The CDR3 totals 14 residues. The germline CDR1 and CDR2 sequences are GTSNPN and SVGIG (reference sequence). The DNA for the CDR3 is TGTGCCTGGATGGGAGCGGCAGGTCCCTACGAGCAGTACTTC. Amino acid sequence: CAWMGAAGPYEQYF.

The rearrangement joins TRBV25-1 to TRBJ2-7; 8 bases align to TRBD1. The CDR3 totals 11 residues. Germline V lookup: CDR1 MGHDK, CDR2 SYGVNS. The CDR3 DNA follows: TGTGCTTCGGGGACAGGCTACGAGCAGTACTTC. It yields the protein CASGTGYEQYF.

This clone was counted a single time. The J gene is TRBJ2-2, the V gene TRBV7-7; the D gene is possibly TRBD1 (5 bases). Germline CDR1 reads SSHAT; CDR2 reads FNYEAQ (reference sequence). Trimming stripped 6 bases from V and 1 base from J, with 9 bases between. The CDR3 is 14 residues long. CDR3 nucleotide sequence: TGTGCCAGCAGTCCAACAGGGAACACCGGGGAGCTGTTTTTT. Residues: CASSPTGNTGELFF.

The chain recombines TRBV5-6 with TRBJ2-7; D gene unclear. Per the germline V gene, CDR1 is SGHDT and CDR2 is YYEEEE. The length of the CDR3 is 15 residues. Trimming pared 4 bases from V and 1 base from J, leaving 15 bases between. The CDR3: CASSMDGYLSYEQYF. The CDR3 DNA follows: TGTGCCAGCAGCATGGACGGGTATCTTTCCTACGAGCAGTACTTC.

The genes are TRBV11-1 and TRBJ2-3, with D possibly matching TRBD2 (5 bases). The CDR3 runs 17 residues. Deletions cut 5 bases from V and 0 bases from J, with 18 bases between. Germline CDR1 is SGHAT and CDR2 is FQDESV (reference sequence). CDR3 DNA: TGTGCCAGCAGCCCGTTTAGGAGCGGAGCCAGCACAGATACGCAGTATTTT. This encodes CASSPFRSGASTDTQYF.

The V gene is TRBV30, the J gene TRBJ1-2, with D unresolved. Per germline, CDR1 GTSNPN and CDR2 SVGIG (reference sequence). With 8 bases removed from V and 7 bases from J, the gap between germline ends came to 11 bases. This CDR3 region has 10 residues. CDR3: CAGHGVGYTF. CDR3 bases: TGTGCCGGCCACGGGGTTGGCTACACCTTC.

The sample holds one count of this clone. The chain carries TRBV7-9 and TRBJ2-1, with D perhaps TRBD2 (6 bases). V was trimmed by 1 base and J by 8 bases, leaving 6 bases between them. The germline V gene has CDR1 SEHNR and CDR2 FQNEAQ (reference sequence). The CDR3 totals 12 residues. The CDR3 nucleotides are TGTGCCAGCAGCTTAGGGAGGGATGAGCAGTTCTTC. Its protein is CASSLGRDEQFF.

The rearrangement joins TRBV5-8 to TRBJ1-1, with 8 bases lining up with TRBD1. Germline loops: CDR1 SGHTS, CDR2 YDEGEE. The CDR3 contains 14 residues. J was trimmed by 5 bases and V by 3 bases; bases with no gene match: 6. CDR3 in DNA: TGTGCCAGCAGCTATAATACAGGGGGGACTGAAGCTTTCTTT. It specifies CASSYNTGGTEAFF. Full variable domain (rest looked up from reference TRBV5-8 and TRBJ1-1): EAGVTQSPTHLIKTRGQQATLRCSPISGHTSVYWYQQALGLGLQFLLWYDEGEERNRGNFPPRFSGRQFPNYSSELNVNALELEDSALYLCASSYNTGGTEAFFGQGTRLTVV.

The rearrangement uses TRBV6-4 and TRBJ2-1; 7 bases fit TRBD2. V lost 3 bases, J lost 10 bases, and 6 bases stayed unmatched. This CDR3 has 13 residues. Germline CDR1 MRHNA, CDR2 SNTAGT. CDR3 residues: CASSESGEGEQFF. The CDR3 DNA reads TGTGCCAGCAGTGAGAGCGGGGAGGGCGAGCAGTTCTTC.

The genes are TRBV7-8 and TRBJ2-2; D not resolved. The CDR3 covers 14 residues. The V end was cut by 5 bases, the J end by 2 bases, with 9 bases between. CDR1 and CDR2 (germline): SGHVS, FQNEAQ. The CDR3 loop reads CASSLWANTGELFF. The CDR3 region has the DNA TGTGCCAGCAGCCTCTGGGCCAACACCGGGGAGCTGTTTTTT.

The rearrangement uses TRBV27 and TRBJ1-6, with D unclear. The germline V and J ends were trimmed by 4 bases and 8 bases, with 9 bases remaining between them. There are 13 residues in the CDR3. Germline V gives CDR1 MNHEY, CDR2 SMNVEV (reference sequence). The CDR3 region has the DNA TGTGCCAGCAGTTGGTACAGTGATTCACCCCTCCACTTT. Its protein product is CASSWYSDSPLHF.

The CDR3 protein is CSVSRPGTGLGNTEAFF. CDR3 in DNA: TGCAGCGTGTCTAGACCCGGGACAGGGCTAGGGAACACTGAAGCTTTCTTT. The V and J genes are TRBV29-1 and TRBJ1-1; 9 bases are shared with TRBD1. V was clipped by 6 bases and J by 1 base; unmatched bases: 15. CDR1 SQVTM and CDR2 ANQGSEA come from the germline V gene. The CDR3 totals 17 residues.

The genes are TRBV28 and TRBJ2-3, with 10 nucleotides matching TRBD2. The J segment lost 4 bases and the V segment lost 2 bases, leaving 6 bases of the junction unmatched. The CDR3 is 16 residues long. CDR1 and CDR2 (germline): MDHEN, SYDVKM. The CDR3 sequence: CASSLTSGRGSDTQYF. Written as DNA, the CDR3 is TGTGCCAGCAGTTTAACCAGCGGGAGGGGTTCAGATACGCAGTATTTT.

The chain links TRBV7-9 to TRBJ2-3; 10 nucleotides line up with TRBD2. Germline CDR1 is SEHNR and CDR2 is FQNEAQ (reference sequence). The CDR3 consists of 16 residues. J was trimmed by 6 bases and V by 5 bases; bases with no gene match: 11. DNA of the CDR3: TGTGCCAGCAGCGCCAGACGGACTAGCGGCGGGGATACGCAGTATTTT. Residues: CASSARRTSGGDTQYF.

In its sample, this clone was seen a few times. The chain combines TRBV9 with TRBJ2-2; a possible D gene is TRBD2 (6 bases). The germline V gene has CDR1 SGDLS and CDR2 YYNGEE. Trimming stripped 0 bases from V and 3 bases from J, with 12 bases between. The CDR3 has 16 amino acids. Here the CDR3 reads CASSVEGAGDTGELFF. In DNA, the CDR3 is TGTGCCAGCAGCGTAGAAGGAGCGGGTGACACCGGGGAGCTGTTTTTT.

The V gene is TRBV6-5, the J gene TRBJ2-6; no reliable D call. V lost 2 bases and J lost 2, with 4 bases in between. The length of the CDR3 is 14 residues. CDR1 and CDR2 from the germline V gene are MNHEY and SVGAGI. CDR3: CASSYTAGANVLTF. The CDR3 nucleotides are TGTGCCAGCAGTTACACTGCTGGGGCCAACGTCCTGACTTTC.

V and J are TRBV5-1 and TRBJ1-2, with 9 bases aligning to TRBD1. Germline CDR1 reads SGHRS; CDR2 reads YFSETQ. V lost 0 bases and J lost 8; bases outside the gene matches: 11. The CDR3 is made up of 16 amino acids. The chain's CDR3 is CASSLGSGTGPEGYTF. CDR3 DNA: TGCGCCAGCAGCTTGGGGTCAGGGACAGGGCCTGAAGGCTACACCTTC.

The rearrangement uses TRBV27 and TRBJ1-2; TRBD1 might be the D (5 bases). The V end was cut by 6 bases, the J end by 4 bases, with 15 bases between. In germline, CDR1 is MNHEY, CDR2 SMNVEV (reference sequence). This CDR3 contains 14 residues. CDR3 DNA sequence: TGTGCCAGCAGCGCGGGGGATGGACGCTATGGCTACACCTTC. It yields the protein CASSAGDGRYGYTF.

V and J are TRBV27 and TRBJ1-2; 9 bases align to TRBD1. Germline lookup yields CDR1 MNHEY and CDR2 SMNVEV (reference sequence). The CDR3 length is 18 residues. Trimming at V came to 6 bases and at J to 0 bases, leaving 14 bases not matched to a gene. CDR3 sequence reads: CASRPSGTGRSSNYGYTF. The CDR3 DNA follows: TGTGCCAGCAGACCTTCCGGGACAGGGCGGTCTTCTAACTATGGCTACACCTTC.

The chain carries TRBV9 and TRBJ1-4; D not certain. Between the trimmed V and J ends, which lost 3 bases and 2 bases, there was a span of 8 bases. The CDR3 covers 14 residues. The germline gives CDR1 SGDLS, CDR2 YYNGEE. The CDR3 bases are TGTGCCAGCAGCGACAGTGGGACTAATGAAAAACTGTTTTTT. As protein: CASSDSGTNEKLFF.